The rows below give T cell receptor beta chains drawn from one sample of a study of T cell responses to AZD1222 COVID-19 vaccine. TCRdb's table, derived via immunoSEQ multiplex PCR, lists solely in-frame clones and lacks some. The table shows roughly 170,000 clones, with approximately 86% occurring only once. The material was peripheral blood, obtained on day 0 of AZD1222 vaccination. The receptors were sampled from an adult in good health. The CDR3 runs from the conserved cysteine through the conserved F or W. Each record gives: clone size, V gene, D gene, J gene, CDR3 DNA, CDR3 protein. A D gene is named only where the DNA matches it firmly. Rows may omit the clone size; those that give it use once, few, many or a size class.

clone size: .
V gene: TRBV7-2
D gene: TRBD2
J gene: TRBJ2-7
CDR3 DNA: TGTGCCAGCAGCCCCAAAAGCGGGAGGGGAGAGCAGTACTTC
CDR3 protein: CASSPKSGRGEQYF

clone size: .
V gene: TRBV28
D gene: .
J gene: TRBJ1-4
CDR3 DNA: TGTGCCAGCAGTACTCGGGGGGGGCTAACTAATGAAAAACTGTTTTTT
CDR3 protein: CASSTRGGLTNEKLFF

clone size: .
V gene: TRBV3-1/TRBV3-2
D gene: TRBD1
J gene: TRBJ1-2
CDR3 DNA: TGTGCCAGCAGCCAGACAGGGCTGGGAGGTGGCTACACCTTC
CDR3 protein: CASSQTGLGGGYTF

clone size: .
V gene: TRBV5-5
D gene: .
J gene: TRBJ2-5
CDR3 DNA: TGTGCCAGCAGCTTGCAAACTGCTAAAGAGACCCAGTACTTC
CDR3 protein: CASSLQTAKETQYF

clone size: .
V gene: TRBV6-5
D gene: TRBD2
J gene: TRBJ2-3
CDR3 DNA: TGTGCCAGCAGTTACTCAGGACTAGCGGGCACAGATACGCAGTATTTT
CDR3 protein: CASSYSGLAGTDTQYF

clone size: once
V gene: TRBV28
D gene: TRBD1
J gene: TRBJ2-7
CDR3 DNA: TGTGCCAGCAGTCACCCTTCCGGGACAGTCGAGCAGTACTTC
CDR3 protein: CASSHPSGTVEQYF

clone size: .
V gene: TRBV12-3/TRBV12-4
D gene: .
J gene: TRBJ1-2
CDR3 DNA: TGTGCCAGCAGTCGCGGGCCCGTTCGCTACACCTTC
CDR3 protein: CASSRGPVRYTF

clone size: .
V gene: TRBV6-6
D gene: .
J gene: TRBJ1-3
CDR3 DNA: TGTGCCACGAGGGGGAGTAGCTCTGGAAACACCATATATTTT
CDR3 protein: CATRGSSSGNTIYF

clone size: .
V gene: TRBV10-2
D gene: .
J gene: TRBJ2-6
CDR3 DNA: TGCGCCAGCAGTGAGAGACAGAGCTCTGGGGCCAACGTCCTGACTTTC
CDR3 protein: CASSERQSSGANVLTF

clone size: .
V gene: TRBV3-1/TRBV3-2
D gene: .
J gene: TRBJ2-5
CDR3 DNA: TGTGCCAGCAGCCAAGGGTCGAGGACAATCCAGGGAGAGACCCAGTACTTC
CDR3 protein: CASSQGSRTIQGETQYF

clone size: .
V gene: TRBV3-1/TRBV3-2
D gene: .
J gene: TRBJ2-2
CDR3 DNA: TGTGCCAGCAGCCACCCGAGGGGGGGGCCGGGGACCACCGGGGAGCTGTTTTTT
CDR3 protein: CASSHPRGGPGTTGELFF

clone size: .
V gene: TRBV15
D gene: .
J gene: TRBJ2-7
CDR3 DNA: TGTGCCACCAGCAGAGATGGAACCCTTATCGACGAGCAGTACTTC
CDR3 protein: CATSRDGTLIDEQYF

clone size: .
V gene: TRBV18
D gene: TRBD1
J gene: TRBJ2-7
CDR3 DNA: TGTGCCAGCTCAGGACAGGGCCAGTCCTACGAGCAGTACTTC
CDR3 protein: CASSGQGQSYEQYF

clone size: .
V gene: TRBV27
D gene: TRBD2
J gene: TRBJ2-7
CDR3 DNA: TGTGCCAGCAGTCCCCCTAGCGGAGGGGTCTACGAGCAGTACTTC
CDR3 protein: CASSPPSGGVYEQYF

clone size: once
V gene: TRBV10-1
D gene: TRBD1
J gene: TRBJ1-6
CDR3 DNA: TGCGCCAGCAGTGAGAACAGGGGGAATTCACCCCTCCACTTT
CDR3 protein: CASSENRGNSPLHF

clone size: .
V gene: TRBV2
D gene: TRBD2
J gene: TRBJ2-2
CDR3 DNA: TGTGCCAGCAAACGCGCGGGAGCGGGTACCGGGGAGCTGTTTTTT
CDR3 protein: CASKRAGAGTGELFF